The sequence of this T cell receptor beta chain was determined in a study of T cell responses to AZD1222 COVID-19 vaccine. The method was immunoSEQ multiplex PCR; TCRdb's version includes in-frame clones alone and lacks a portion of them. The sample lists more than 70,000 clones, around 83% occurring once. J was trimmed by 5 bases and V by 8 bases; bases with no gene match: 20. The CDR3 is made up of 18 amino acids. The V gene's germline CDR1 is MNHEY and CDR2 SMNVEV (reference sequence). This chain connects TRBV27 to TRBJ1-5, with 8 bases matching TRBD1. The sample in question was peripheral blood, obtained on day 0 of AZD1222 vaccination. This TCR derives from an adult in good health. CDR3 protein: CASRWKDRVIRAYQPQHF. CDR3 in DNA: TGTGCCAGCCGCTGGAAGGACAGGGTAATCAGGGCTTATCAGCCCCAGCATTTT.